These T cell receptor beta chains were read from a single sample in a study of T cell responses to AZD1222 COVID-19 vaccine. Data came from immunoSEQ multiplex PCR; TCRdb stores just in-frame clones and leaves some out. The profile covers 180,000 or so clones, with 90% to 95% appearing a single time and 3.5% to 5% taken by the ten largest. The sample consisted of peripheral blood, taken on day 0 of AZD1222 vaccination. The receptors come from an adult in good health. Both conserved end residues are part of each CDR3. The order of the fields is clone size, D gene, V gene, J gene, CDR3 DNA, CDR3 protein. The D gene is left open where the match is weak. Only some rows state a clone size, as once, few, many or a class for expanded clones.

once	NA	TRBV27	TRBJ1-2	TGTGCCAGCAGTTTGGGAGGGGGAGGCTACACCTTC	CASSLGGGGYTF
NA	NA	TRBV19	TRBJ1-2	TGTGCCAGTAGCGACCATCAGGGGACACGGGGCTACACCTTC	CASSDHQGTRGYTF
NA	NA	TRBV5-4	TRBJ2-5	TGTGCCAGCAGCTTGTCCAGGAGGCAAGAGACCCAGTACTTC	CASSLSRRQETQYF
few	TRBD1	TRBV11-3	TRBJ1-1	TGTGCCAGCAGCTCCCGGACAGGCGAAGCTTTCTTT	CASSSRTGEAFF
NA	NA	TRBV3-1/TRBV3-2	TRBJ1-1	TGTGCCAGCAGTCGATTGCGGACTGAAGCTTTCTTT	CASSRLRTEAFF
once	NA	TRBV19	TRBJ1-4	TGTGCCAGTAGACTGGGTAGTCTAAATGAAAAACTGTTTTTT	CASRLGSLNEKLFF
NA	TRBD2	TRBV6-1	TRBJ2-5	TGTGCCAGCAGTGAAATGGGAGGGCCAGAGACCCAGTACTTC	CASSEMGGPETQYF
NA	TRBD1	TRBV7-9	TRBJ2-7	TGTGCCAGCAGCGATCTCACAGGGGAAGGTAACGAGCAGTACTTC	CASSDLTGEGNEQYF
NA	NA	TRBV3-1/TRBV3-2	TRBJ2-2	TGTGCCAGCAGCCGGAGACCGCCCGACACCGGGGAGCTGTTTTTT	CASSRRPPDTGELFF
NA	NA	TRBV6-5	TRBJ1-2	TGTGCCAGCAGGGCCGCTCCTGGAGAGAACTATGGCTACACCTTC	CASRAAPGENYGYTF
NA	NA	TRBV6-5	TRBJ1-2	TGTGCCAGCAGGGGGGGGGCGCCAGCTAACTATGGCTACACCTTC	CASRGGAPANYGYTF
NA	NA	TRBV19	TRBJ1-1	TGTGCCAGTAGTATGGAGGGATTCGGCACTGAAGCTTTCTTT	CASSMEGFGTEAFF
NA	NA	TRBV19	TRBJ2-5	TGTGCCAGTAGTAGCCAGGTTCAAGAGACCCAGTACTTC	CASSSQVQETQYF
NA	NA	TRBV10-3	TRBJ1-1	TGTGCCATCAGTGCGACGTTTGAAGCTTTCTTT	CAISATFEAFF
NA	NA	TRBV25-1	TRBJ1-2	TGTGCCACGACGATCAGCGGAAAATATGGCTACACCTTC	CATTISGKYGYTF
few	NA	TRBV24-1	TRBJ2-3	TGTGCCACCAGCCGGGGGTCCTCCACAGATACGCAGTATTTT	CATSRGSSTDTQYF
once	TRBD2	TRBV10-1	TRBJ2-1	TGCGCCAGCAGTGAGCTTAGCGGGGGGTCCAATGAGCAGTTCTTC	CASSELSGGSNEQFF
NA	NA	TRBV6-4	TRBJ2-2	TGTGCCAGCAGTGACACTGGGTCCGGGGAGCTGTTTTTT	CASSDTGSGELFF